This T cell receptor beta chain derives from a study of identical twins. With no exceptions, donors were healthy Caucasians. The V segment lost 4 bases and the J segment 0 bases; nucleotides outside the gene matches: 16. CDR3 length: 21 residues. The germline V gene has CDR1 KGHDR and CDR2 SFDVKD. With template switching, a universal primer site was added, and the cDNA carried unique molecular identifiers. TCRdb recomputed calls from the 5' RACE reads with MiXCR, one row per CDR3 protein. Of under 250,000 distinct CDR3 sequences listed, 7.5% are singletons. This clonotype was recorded a few times. What it recognizes is unknown. Findings and limits, study-wide: Zero-insertion analyses could be partly confounded by invariant MAIT and iNKT cells.

The same sample was also studied in work on yellow fever vaccine responses in identical twins.

This chain connects TRBV24-1 to TRBJ2-1; 11 nucleotides align to TRBD2. This TCR was sampled from a woman aged 18-29 years in good health. Sequencing was done on a sample of CD8+ T cells sorted from blood. The CDR3 reads CATSDPAPGLADSFSYNEQFF. The CDR3 nucleotides read TGTGCCACCAGTGACCCCGCACCGGGACTAGCGGACTCCTTCTCCTACAATGAGCAGTTCTTC.